The 19 T cell receptor beta chains listed next were all sequenced from one sample in a study of blood T cell repertoires in COVID-19. Only in-frame clones appear in the TCRdb table, and some are missing; sequencing was by immunoSEQ multiplex PCR. The repertoire holds roughly 300,000 clones, with approximately 88% as singletons. Sequencing was carried out using peripheral blood. Receptor source: a man aged 18-30 years who had recovered from COVID-19.

The chain recombines TRBV5-1 with TRBJ2-1; 8 bases are a match to TRBD1. The CDR3 totals 15 residues. V dropped 4 bases and J dropped 4; count of bases not matched to a gene: 7. The germline V gene encodes CDR1 SGHRS and CDR2 YFSETQ. CDR3 amino acids: CASSLTGGNYNEQFF. DNA of the CDR3: TGCGCCAGCAGCCTCACAGGGGGTAATTACAATGAGCAGTTCTTC.

The chain is built from TRBV10-3 and TRBJ2-5; D gene uncertain. The CDR3 is 14 amino acids. Germline CDR1 and CDR2: ENHRY and SYGVKD. V lost 6 bases and J 4 bases, leaving 15 bases between the germline ends. DNA for the CDR3: TGTGCCATCAGCTCATCCCTTTGGCTAGAGACCCAGTACTTC. Protein product: CAISSSLWLETQYF.

This chain connects TRBV5-6 to TRBJ1-3; D not certain. There are 16 residues in the CDR3. The germline CDR1 and CDR2 sequences are SGHDT and YYEEEE. V was shortened by 0 bases and J by 0 bases, with 10 bases between the two germline ends. The chain's CDR3 is CASSLGGPSSGNTIYF. The CDR3 DNA sequence: TGTGCCAGCAGCTTGGGAGGGCCGAGCTCTGGAAACACCATATATTTT.

This chain links TRBV5-1 with TRBJ2-5; D is possibly TRBD1 (6 bases). The germline V gene encodes CDR1 SGHRS and CDR2 YFSETQ. V was pared by 1 base and J by 1 base, with 14 bases between. The CDR3 is made up of 16 amino acids. This CDR3 is CASSLWSGALQETQYF. The DNA for the CDR3 is TGCGCCAGCAGCTTGTGGTCAGGGGCCCTCCAAGAGACCCAGTACTTC.

The V gene is TRBV19, the J gene TRBJ2-5; TRBD2 matches 10 bases. The CDR3 consists of 14 residues. CDR1 and CDR2 (germline): LNHDA, SQIVND (reference sequence). V lost 5 bases to trimming and J lost 7 bases; unmatched junction nucleotides: 7. CDR3 protein: CASSSSGRAGTQYF. For the CDR3, the DNA is TGTGCCAGTAGTTCGAGCGGGAGGGCCGGGACCCAGTACTTC.

This chain links TRBV25-1 with TRBJ2-3; no clear D. Trimming removed 5 bases at V and 5 bases at J, with 5 bases between. Germline CDR1 is MGHDK and CDR2 is SYGVNS. The CDR3 loop spans 11 amino acids. CDR3 nucleotide sequence: TGTGCCAGCAGTCAGATAGATACGCAGTATTTT. Translating it yields CASSQIDTQYF.

The rearrangement uses TRBV5-1 and TRBJ2-7; 7 bases are shared with TRBD1. The CDR3 runs to 15 residues. CDR1 and CDR2 (germline): SGHRS, YFSETQ. V lost 2 bases and J lost 1; bases outside the gene matches: 6. The CDR3 loop reads CASSLQGIMSYEQYF. As DNA, the CDR3 is TGCGCCAGCAGCTTACAGGGGATTATGTCCTACGAGCAGTACTTC.

The count of this clone is one. The J gene is TRBJ2-7, the V gene TRBV6-5; D is possibly TRBD1 (6 bases). V lost 10 bases and J 1 base, leaving 14 bases between the germline ends. The CDR3 is 13 residues long. Germline values: CDR1 MNHEY, CDR2 SVGAGI. The CDR3 loop is CATKRGMSYEQYF. DNA of the CDR3: TGTGCCACAAAGAGGGGGATGTCCTACGAGCAGTACTTC.

The CDR3 sequence: CASSLSGQGSNEQFF. The CDR3 DNA follows: TGTGCCAGCAGCTTATCGGGACAGGGGTCCAATGAGCAGTTCTTC. This chain connects TRBV7-2 to TRBJ2-1; 10 bases match TRBD1. The CDR3 contains 15 residues. The V and J ends lost 2 bases and 6 bases, in that order; junction bases with no gene match: 4. Germline-derived CDR1 and CDR2 are SGHTA and FQGNSA.

The chain recombines TRBV2 with TRBJ1-4, with 8 nucleotides matching TRBD1. From germline, CDR1 is SNHLY and CDR2 FYNNEI. Trimming removed 1 base from V and 5 bases from J; junction bases left unmatched: 12. The CDR3 sequence is 18 residues long. CDR3 sequence (DNA): TGTGCCAGCAGTGAAGAGACAGGGGATGATAGGAGGAATGAAAAACTGTTTTTT. This gives the protein CASSEETGDDRRNEKLFF.

The rearrangement joins TRBV28 to TRBJ1-5; 8 bases align to TRBD1. V was clipped by 8 bases and J by 7 bases; unmatched bases: 7. Looked up from germline, CDR1 is MDHEN and CDR2 is SYDVKM. This CDR3 has 13 amino acids. CDR3 sequence: CASGRTGNQPQHF. CDR3 DNA sequence: TGTGCCAGCGGCCGGACAGGGAACCAGCCCCAGCATTTT. Together with reference TRBV28 and TRBJ1-5, the CDR3 gives the full variable domain: DVKVTQSSRYLVKRTGEKVFLECVQDMDHENMFWYRQDPGLGLRLIYFSYDVKMKEKGDIPEGYSVSREKKERFSLILESASTNQTSMYLCASGRTGNQPQHFGDGTRLSIL.

This clone is a singleton in its sample. This sequence joins TRBV7-2 and TRBJ2-2, with 8 nucleotides matching TRBD2. The CDR3 totals 16 residues. Trimming removed 5 bases from V and 5 bases from J; junction bases left unmatched: 10. Germline V gene sequence: CDR1 SGHTA, CDR2 FQGNSA. CDR3 loop: CASSHTRAGVTGELFF. CDR3 nucleotide sequence: TGTGCCAGCAGCCACACTAGAGCGGGGGTTACCGGGGAGCTGTTTTTT.

The rearrangement links TRBV7-2 to TRBJ2-3, with 13 bases identical to TRBD2. V dropped 1 base and J dropped 1; count of bases not matched to a gene: 2. The CDR3 runs to 17 residues. Germline V lookup: CDR1 SGHTA, CDR2 FQGNSA. The CDR3 reads CASSLDGTSGGTDTQYF. The CDR3 nucleotides read TGTGCCAGCAGCTTAGATGGGACTAGCGGGGGCACAGATACGCAGTATTTT.

The rearrangement links TRBV5-1 to TRBJ2-1; weak D call: TRBD1 (6 bases). Germline CDR1 is SGHRS and CDR2 is YFSETQ. This CDR3 comprises 15 residues. Trimming took off 4 bases at V and 1 base at J, with 12 bases between the two ends. The CDR3 region has the DNA TGCGCCAGCAGCGTACAACAGGGTTCCTACAATGAGCAGTTCTTC. This sequence encodes CASSVQQGSYNEQFF.

This rearrangement joins TRBV7-3 to TRBJ1-5; D unclear. The CDR3 length is 13 residues. The germline V gene has CDR1 SGHTA and CDR2 FQGTGA. V was cut by 2 bases and J by 5 bases, with 7 bases left in between. The CDR3 sequence: CASSLQADQPQHF. CDR3 nucleotide sequence: TGTGCCAGCAGCTTACAGGCTGATCAGCCCCAGCATTTT.

The J gene is TRBJ2-7, the V gene TRBV5-4; 9 bases map to TRBD1. CDR3 length: 15 residues. The V gene's germline CDR1 is SGHNT and CDR2 YYREEE (reference sequence). The V gene end was trimmed by 7 bases and the J gene end by 4 bases; junction bases not matched to a gene: 12. CDR3: CASQTRTGEGYEQYF. In nucleotides, the CDR3 is TGTGCCAGCCAAACCCGGACAGGGGAGGGGTACGAGCAGTACTTC.

V is TRBV13 and J is TRBJ2-1; D is perhaps TRBD2 (7 bases). Trimming left V 5 bases short and J 10 bases short, with 21 bases between. CDR1 is PRHDT and CDR2 is FYEKMQ in the germline V gene (reference sequence). This CDR3 has 15 residues. This CDR3 reads CASSRTGWGGYEQFF. In DNA, the CDR3 is TGTGCCAGCAGCCGCACGGGGTGGGGGGGCTACGAGCAGTTCTTC.

The gene calls are TRBV6-5 and TRBJ1-3, with TRBD1 matching 8 bases. With V trimmed by 5 bases and J by 0 bases, 3 bases remained unmatched. The CDR3 contains 15 residues. CDR1 is MNHEY, CDR2 SVGAGI, per germline. The CDR3 sequence is CASSPTGVSGNTIYF. Here the CDR3 DNA reads TGTGCCAGCAGTCCGACAGGGGTCTCTGGAAACACCATATATTTT.

This clone came up once. The chain employs TRBV23-1 and TRBJ1-6, with 7 positions matching TRBD1. TRBV23-1 is flagged as an ORF with uncertain function. V was clipped by 11 bases and J by 8 bases; unmatched bases: 9. This CDR3 has 13 amino acids. In DNA form, the CDR3 reads TGCGCCTGCCGGGACAGATTATATTCACCCCTCCACTTT. This sequence encodes CACRDRLYSPLHF.